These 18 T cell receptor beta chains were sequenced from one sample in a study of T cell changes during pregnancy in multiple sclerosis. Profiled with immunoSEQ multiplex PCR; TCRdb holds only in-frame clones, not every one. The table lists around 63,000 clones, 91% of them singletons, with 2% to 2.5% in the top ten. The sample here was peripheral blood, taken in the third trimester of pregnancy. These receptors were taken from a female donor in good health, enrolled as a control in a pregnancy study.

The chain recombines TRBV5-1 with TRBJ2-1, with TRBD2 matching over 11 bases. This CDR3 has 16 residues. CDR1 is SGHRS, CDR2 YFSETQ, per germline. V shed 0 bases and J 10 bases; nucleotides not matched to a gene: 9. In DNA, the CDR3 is TGCGCCAGCAGCTTGGGAGGGACTAGCGGACCGGGGGAGCAGTTCTTC. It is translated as CASSLGGTSGPGEQFF.

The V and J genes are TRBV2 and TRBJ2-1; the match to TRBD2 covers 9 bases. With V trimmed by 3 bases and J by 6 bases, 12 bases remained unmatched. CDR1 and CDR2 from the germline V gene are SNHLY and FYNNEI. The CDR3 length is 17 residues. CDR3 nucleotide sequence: TGTGCCAGCAGTGAGAGGCCGGGACTAGCTGAAGGCAATGAGCAGTTCTTC. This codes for CASSERPGLAEGNEQFF.

This chain's CDR3 is CASSLVSDEQFF. CDR3 DNA: TGTGCCAGCAGCTTAGTGTCAGATGAGCAGTTCTTC. The chain joins TRBV7-9 to TRBJ2-1; D call uncertain. Germline CDR1 and CDR2: SEHNR and FQNEAQ (reference sequence). The CDR3 totals 12 residues. With 1 base removed from V and 8 bases from J, the gap between germline ends came to 6 bases.

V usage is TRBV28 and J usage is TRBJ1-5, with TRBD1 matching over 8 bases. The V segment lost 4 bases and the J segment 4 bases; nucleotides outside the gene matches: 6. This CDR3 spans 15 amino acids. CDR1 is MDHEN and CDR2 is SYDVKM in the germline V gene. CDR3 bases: TGTGCCAGCAGTTCGCCAGGGGGCTGGAATCAGCCCCAGCATTTT. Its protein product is CASSSPGGWNQPQHF.

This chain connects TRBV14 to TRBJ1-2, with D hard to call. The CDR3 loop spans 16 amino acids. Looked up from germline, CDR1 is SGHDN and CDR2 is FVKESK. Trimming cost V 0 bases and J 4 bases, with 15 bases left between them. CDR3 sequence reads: CASSQDLGMTGYGYTF. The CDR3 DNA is TGTGCCAGCAGCCAAGACCTCGGAATGACGGGCTATGGCTACACCTTC.

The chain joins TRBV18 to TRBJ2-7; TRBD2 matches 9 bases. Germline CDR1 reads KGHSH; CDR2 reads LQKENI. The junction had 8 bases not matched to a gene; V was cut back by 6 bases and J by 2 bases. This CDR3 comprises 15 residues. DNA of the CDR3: TGTGCCAGCTCCCGTAGCGGGAGTATCACCTACGAGCAGTACTTC. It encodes CASSRSGSITYEQYF.

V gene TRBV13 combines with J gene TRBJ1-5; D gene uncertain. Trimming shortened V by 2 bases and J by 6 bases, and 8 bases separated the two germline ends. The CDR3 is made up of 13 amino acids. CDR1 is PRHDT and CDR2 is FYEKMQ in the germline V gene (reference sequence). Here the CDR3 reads CASSLSPGQPQHF. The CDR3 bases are TGTGCCAGCAGCTTAAGTCCCGGTCAGCCCCAGCATTTT.

The chain's CDR3 is CASSSPGGGSYNEQFF. CDR3 sequence (DNA): TGTGCCAGCAGTTCCCCCGGGGGGGGCTCCTACAATGAGCAGTTCTTC. This chain uses TRBV6-5 with TRBJ2-1; 8 nucleotides line up with TRBD2. The CDR3 is 16 residues long. CDR1 is MNHEY and CDR2 is SVGAGI in the germline V gene. V lost 4 bases, J lost 0 bases, and 5 bases stayed unmatched.

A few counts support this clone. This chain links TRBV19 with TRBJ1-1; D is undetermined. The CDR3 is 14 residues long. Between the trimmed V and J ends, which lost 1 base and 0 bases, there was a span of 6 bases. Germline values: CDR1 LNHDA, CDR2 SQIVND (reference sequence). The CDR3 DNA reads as TGTGCCAGTAGTATAGCGGGTTTGAACACTGAAGCTTTCTTT. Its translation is CASSIAGLNTEAFF.

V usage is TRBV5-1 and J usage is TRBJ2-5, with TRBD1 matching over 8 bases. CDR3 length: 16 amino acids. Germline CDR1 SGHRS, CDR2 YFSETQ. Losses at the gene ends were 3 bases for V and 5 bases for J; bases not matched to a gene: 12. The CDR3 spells CASSWTGTGARETQYF. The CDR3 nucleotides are TGCGCCAGCAGCTGGACCGGGACAGGCGCCAGGGAGACCCAGTACTTC.

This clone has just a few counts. CDR3 amino acids: CASVARFLNTEAFF. The CDR3 coding sequence is TGTGCCAGCGTAGCGAGGTTTTTGAACACTGAAGCTTTCTTT. V is TRBV2 and J is TRBJ1-1; D is unclear. The CDR3 covers 14 residues. V lost 8 bases to trimming and J lost 0 bases, with 13 bases between them. Per germline, CDR1 SNHLY and CDR2 FYNNEI. Full variable domain (remainder filled in from reference TRBV2 and TRBJ1-1): EPEVTQTPSHQVTQMGQEVILRCVPISNHLYFYWYRQILGQKVEFLVSFYNNEISEKSEIFDDQFSVERPDGSNFTLKIRSTKLEDSAMYFCASVARFLNTEAFFGQGTRLTVV.

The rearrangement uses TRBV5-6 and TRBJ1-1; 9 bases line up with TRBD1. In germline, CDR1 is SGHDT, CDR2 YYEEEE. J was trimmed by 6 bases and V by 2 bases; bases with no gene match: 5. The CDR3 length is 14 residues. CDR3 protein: CASSFGQGYAEAFF. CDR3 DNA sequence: TGTGCCAGCAGCTTCGGACAGGGGTATGCTGAAGCTTTCTTT.

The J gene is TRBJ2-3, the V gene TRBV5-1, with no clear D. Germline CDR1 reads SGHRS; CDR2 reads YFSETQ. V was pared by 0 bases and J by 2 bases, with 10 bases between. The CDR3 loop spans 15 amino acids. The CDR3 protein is CASSLAESHTDTQYF. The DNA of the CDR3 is TGCGCCAGCAGCTTGGCGGAGTCTCACACAGATACGCAGTATTTT.

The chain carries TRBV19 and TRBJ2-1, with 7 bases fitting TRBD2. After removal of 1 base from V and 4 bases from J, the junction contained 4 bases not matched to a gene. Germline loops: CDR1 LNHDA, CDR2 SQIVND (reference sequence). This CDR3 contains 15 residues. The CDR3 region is CASSIAIGGYNEQFF. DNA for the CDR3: TGTGCCAGTAGTATAGCCATCGGGGGGTACAATGAGCAGTTCTTC.

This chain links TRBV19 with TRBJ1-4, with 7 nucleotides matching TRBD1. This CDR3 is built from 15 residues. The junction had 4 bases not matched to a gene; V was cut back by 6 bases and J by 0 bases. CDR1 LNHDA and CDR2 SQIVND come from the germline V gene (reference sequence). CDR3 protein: CASSDRAATNEKLFF. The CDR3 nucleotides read TGTGCCAGTAGCGACAGGGCTGCAACTAATGAAAAACTGTTTTTT.

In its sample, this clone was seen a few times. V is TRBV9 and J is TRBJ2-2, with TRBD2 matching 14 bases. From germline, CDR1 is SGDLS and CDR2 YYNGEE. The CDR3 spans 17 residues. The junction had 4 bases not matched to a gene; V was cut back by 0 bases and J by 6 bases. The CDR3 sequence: CASSVVRGLAGAGELFF. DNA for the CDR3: TGTGCCAGCAGCGTAGTAAGGGGACTAGCGGGAGCCGGGGAGCTGTTTTTT.

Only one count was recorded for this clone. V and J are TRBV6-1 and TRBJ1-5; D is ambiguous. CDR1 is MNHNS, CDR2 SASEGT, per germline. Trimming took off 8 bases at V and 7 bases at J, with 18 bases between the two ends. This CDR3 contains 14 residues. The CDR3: CASVEAQIRQPQHF. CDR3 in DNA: TGTGCCAGCGTAGAGGCCCAAATTCGACAGCCCCAGCATTTT.

The CDR3 nucleotides read TGTGCCAGCACCCACCCCATCTACGGCTACACCTTC. It is translated as CASTHPIYGYTF. The genes are TRBV9 and TRBJ1-2; D is uncertain. The CDR3 has 12 residues. V shed 6 bases and J shed 8 bases, with 14 bases lying between them. The germline V gene encodes CDR1 SGDLS and CDR2 YYNGEE. Supplemented by reference TRBV9 and TRBJ1-2, the full variable domain reads DSGVTQTPKHLITATGQRVTLRCSPRSGDLSVYWYQQSLDQGLQFLIQYYNGEERAKGNILERFSAQQFPDLHSELNLSSLELGDSALYFCASTHPIYGYTFGSGTRLTVV.